The rows below give T cell receptor beta chains drawn from one sample of a study of blood T cell repertoires in COVID-19. Some clones are missing from TCRdb's copy, which holds only in-frame ones; the method was immunoSEQ multiplex PCR. This sample has approximately 25,000 clones, with 92% found just once. Sample: peripheral blood. The receptor set was obtained from a man in his sixties or seventies with active COVID-19. Both conserved end residues are part of each CDR3. The D gene is left open where the match is weak.

>TRBV7-2|14|NA|TRBJ1-2
TGTGCCAGCAGCTTAGGCAGGTGGGACTATGGCTACACCTTC
CASSLGRWDYGYTF
>TRBV7-6|15|NA|TRBJ1-5
TGTGCCAGCAGCCCCCTCGGAGGGGGCAATCAGCCCCAGCATTTT
CASSPLGGGNQPQHF
>TRBV18|17|TRBD2|TRBJ2-7
TGTGCCAGCTCGCGCTTTGGACGGGAGGCTTTATCCTACGAGCAGTACTTC
CASSRFGREALSYEQYF
>TRBV11-2|11|NA|TRBJ1-2
TGTGCCAGCAGCACGACTATGGGCTACACCTTC
CASSTTMGYTF
>TRBV28|15|TRBD1|TRBJ1-2
TGTGCCAGCAGGGGGACAGGTAGATTAAACTATGGCTACACCTTC
CASRGTGRLNYGYTF
>TRBV4-3|15|NA|TRBJ2-3
TGCGCCAGCAGCCAAGGGACTCTCAGCACAGATACGCAGTATTTT
CASSQGTLSTDTQYF
>TRBV7-9|17|TRBD2|TRBJ2-2
TGTGCCAGCAGCCCGGGGGGACTAGCGGGAATCGCCGGGGAGCTGTTTTTT
CASSPGGLAGIAGELFF
>TRBV15|17|NA|TRBJ1-5
TGTGCCACCAGCAGAGATGGGCGACAGGTGTATAATCAGCCCCAGCATTTT
CATSRDGRQVYNQPQHF
>TRBV3-1/TRBV3-2|15|NA|TRBJ2-1
TGTGCCAGCTCCCTGGGTCTAGCTTCACTCAATGAGCAGTTCTTC
CASSLGLASLNEQFF
>TRBV5-1|16|TRBD2|TRBJ2-1
TGCGCCAGCAGCTTGGCTCGGGGGGATCCCTACAATGAGCAGTTCTTC
CASSLARGDPYNEQFF
>TRBV19|16|TRBD2|TRBJ2-7
TGTGCCAGTATTCAAGGGGCTACTAGCGGGGCCTACGAGCAGTACTTC
CASIQGATSGAYEQYF
>TRBV23-1|15|TRBD1|TRBJ2-7
TGCGCCAGCAGTCAACGGACAGGTCCTTTGGACGAGCAGTACTTC
CASSQRTGPLDEQYF
>TRBV6-5|15|NA|TRBJ2-1
TGTGCCAGCAGTTCGTCGGGACTTTCCTACAATGAGCAGTTCTTC
CASSSSGLSYNEQFF
>TRBV2|15|NA|TRBJ1-3
TGTGCCAGCAGTCAACAGGGCTTCTCTGGAAACACCATATATTTT
CASSQQGFSGNTIYF
>TRBV18|15|TRBD1|TRBJ1-5
TGTGCCAGCTCACCAAATGCGGGACAGGGTGGCCCCCAGCATTTT
CASSPNAGQGGPQHF
>TRBV6-5|14|TRBD1|TRBJ2-5
TGTGCCAGCAGTTACGACAGGGGGCCAGAGACCCAGTACTTC
CASSYDRGPETQYF
>TRBV12-3/TRBV12-4|13|TRBD2|TRBJ2-1
TGTGCCAGCAGTCGGGGACTAGGCTATGAGCAGTTCTTC
CASSRGLGYEQFF
>TRBV27|17|NA|TRBJ2-6
TGTGCCAGCAAAGGACAGTTCCCGCTCGGGGGGGCCAACGTCCTGACTTTC
CASKGQFPLGGANVLTF
>TRBV28|11|NA|TRBJ2-7
TGTGCCAGCTCGACAGCCTACGAGCAGTACTTC
CASSTAYEQYF